This T cell receptor (beta chain) was documented in a study of T cells after yellow fever vaccination. The study's findings and limits: FACS-sorted repertoires could contain abundant clonotypes contaminating from the bulk population. At 95% to 96% for CD4 and approximately 88% for CD8, most primary-vaccination clones showed up again after the booster.

To note about this clonotype: Its antigen is still unknown.

5'RACE template switching added a universal primer site and UMIs to TCR cDNA. From the 5' RACE reads, TCRdb called clonotypes with MiXCR, one entry per CDR3 protein. The data contain 250,000 to 400,000 distinct CDR3 sequences, roughly 4% of them singletons. V was trimmed by 6 bases and J by 1 base, leaving 10 bases between them. The CDR3 extends over 13 amino acids. Germline V CDR1 and CDR2: PRHDT, FYEKMQ (reference sequence). The sequence derives from a man aged 18 to 29 who received the YFV17D yellow fever vaccine. The sample consisted of PBMCs, taken 5 days after the yellow fever booster vaccination. The chain couples TRBV13 to TRBJ2-7; D gene uncertain. The CDR3 DNA reads TGTGCCAGCAGTTCATACGCATCCTACGAGCAGTACTTC. Its translation: CASSSYASYEQYF. Filled out from reference TRBV13 and TRBJ2-7, the complete variable domain reads AAGVIQSPRHLIKEKRETATLKCYPIPRHDTVYWYQQGPGQDPQFLISFYEKMQSDKGSIPDRFSAQQFSDYHSELNMSSLELGDSALYFCASSSYASYEQYFGPGTRLTVT.